The present TCR beta chain was sequenced within a study of blood T cell repertoires in COVID-19. Here immunoSEQ multiplex PCR was the method, and the copy in TCRdb shows in-frame clones only, minus some. The sample has 85,000 to 130,000 clones, about 86% seen once. Per germline, CDR1 KGHSH and CDR2 LQKENI. CDR3 length: 15 amino acids. The V segment lost 6 bases and the J segment 7 bases; nucleotides outside the gene matches: 10. Adults between about 18 and 95 years of age took part from 24 US areas. The chain is built from TRBV18 and TRBJ1-5; 9 positions match TRBD1. The sample consisted of PBMCs or T cells enriched from blood (not recorded which). This sequence was found in a woman aged 45-59 years who had recovered from COVID-19. The CDR3: CASSPQGTGFQPQHF. In nucleotides, the CDR3 is TGTGCCAGCTCCCCTCAGGGGACAGGGTTCCAGCCCCAGCATTTT. The whole variable domain, filled in from reference TRBV18 and TRBJ1-5, reads NAGVMQNPRHLVRRRGQEARLRCSPMKGHSHVYWYRQLPEEGLKFMVYLQKENIIDESGMPKERFSAEFPKEGPSILRIQQVVRGDSAAYFCASSPQGTGFQPQHFGDGTRLSIL.